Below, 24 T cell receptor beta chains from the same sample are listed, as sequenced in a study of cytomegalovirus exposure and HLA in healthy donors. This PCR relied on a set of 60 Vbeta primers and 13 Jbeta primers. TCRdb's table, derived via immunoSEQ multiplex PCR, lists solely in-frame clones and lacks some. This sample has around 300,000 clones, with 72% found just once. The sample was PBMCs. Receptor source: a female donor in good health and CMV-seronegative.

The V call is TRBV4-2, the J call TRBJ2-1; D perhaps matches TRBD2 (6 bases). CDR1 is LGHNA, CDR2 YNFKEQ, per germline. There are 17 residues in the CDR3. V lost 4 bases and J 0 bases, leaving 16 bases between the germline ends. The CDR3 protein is CASSPEGTFSSYNEQFF. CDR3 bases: TGTGCCAGCAGCCCAGAAGGGACTTTCTCCTCCTACAATGAGCAGTTCTTC.

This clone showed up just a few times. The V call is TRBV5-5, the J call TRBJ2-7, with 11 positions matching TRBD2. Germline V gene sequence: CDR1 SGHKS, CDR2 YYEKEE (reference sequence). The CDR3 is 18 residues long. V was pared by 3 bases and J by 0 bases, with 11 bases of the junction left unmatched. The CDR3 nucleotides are TGTGCCAGCAGCTGGAATAGCGGGAGGGCCGATGGCTCCTACGAGCAGTACTTC. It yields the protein CASSWNSGRADGSYEQYF.

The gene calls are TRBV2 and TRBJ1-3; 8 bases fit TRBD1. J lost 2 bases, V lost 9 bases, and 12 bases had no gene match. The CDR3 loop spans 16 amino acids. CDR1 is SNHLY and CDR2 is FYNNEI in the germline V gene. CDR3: CASSTLRRGPGNTIYF. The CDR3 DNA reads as TGTGCCAGTTCTACCCTCCGCAGGGGGCCTGGAAACACCATATATTTT. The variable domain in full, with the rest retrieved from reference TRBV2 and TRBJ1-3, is EPEVTQTPSHQVTQMGQEVILRCVPISNHLYFYWYRQILGQKVEFLVSFYNNEISEKSEIFDDQFSVERPDGSNFTLKIRSTKLEDSAMYFCASSTLRRGPGNTIYFGEGSWLTVV.

The CDR3 bases are TGTGCCATTTTCAAAGGGGGCGAGCAGTACTTC. Translated: CAIFKGGEQYF. This sequence joins TRBV28 and TRBJ2-7, with D maybe TRBD1 (6 bases). Germline loops: CDR1 MDHEN, CDR2 SYDVKM. This CDR3 region has 11 residues. V was pared by 10 bases and J by 6 bases, with 13 bases between.

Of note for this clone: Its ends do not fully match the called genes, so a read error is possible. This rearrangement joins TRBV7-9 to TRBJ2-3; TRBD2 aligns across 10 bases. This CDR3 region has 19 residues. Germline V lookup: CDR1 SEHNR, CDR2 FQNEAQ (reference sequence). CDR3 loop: CSSSLGFGLAGVLEDTQYF. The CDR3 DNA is TGTTCCAGCAGCTTAGGGTTCGGGCTAGCGGGAGTCCTGGAAGATACGCAGTATTTT.

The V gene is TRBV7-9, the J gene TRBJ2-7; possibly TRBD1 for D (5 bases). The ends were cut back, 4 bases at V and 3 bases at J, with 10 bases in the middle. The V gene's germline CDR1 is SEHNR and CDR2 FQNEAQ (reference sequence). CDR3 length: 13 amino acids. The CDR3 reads CASSYLGDYEQYF. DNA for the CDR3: TGTGCCAGCAGCTATTTAGGGGACTACGAGCAGTACTTC. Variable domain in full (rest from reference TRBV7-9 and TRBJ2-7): DTGVSQNPRHKITKRGQNVTFRCDPISEHNRLYWYRQTLGQGPEFLTYFQNEAQLEKSRLLSDRFSAERPKGSFSTLEIQRTEQGDSAMYLCASSYLGDYEQYFGPGTRLTVT.

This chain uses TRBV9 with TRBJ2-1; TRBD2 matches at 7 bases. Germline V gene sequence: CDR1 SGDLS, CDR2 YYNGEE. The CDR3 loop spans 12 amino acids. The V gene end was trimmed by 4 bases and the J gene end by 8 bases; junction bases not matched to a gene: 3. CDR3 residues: CASSLLADEQFF. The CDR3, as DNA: TGTGCCAGCAGCCTTCTAGCGGATGAGCAGTTCTTC.

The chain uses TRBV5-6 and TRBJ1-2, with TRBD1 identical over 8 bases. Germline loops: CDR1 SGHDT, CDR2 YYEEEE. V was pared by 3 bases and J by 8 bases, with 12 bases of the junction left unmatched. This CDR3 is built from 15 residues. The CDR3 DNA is TGTGCCAGCAGCTGGTACCGGACAGGGCGGGGAGGCTACACCTTC. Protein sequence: CASSWYRTGRGGYTF.

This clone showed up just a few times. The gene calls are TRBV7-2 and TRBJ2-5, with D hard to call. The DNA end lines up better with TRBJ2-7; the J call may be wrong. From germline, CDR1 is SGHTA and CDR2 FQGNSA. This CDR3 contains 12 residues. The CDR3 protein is CASSPHAYEQYF. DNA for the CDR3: TGTGCCAGCAGCCCCCACGCCTACGAGCAGTACTTC.

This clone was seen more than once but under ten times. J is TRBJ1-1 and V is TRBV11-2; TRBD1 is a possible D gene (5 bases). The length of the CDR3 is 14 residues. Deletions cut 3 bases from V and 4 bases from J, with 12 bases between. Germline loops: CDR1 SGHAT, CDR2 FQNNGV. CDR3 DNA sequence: TGTGCCAGCAGCTTGACAGTCTTCGGCACTGAAGCTTTCTTT. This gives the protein CASSLTVFGTEAFF.

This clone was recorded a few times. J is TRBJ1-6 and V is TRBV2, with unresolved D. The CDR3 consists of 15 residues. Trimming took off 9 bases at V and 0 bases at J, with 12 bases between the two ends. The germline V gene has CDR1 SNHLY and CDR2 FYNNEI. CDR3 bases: TGTGCCAGTCAGAGCCGGGACTCCTATAATTCACCCCTCCACTTT. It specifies CASQSRDSYNSPLHF.

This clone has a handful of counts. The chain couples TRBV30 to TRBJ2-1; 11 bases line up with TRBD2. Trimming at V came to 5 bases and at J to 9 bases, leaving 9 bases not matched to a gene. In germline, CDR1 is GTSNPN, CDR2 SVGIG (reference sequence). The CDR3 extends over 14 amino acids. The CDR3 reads CAWVAGGPRGEQFF. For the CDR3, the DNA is TGTGCCTGGGTAGCGGGAGGGCCGAGGGGTGAGCAGTTCTTC. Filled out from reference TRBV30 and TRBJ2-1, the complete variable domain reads SQTIHQWPATLVQPVGSPLSLECTVEGTSNPNLYWYRQAAGRGLQLLFYSVGIGQISSEVPQNLSASRPQDRQFILSSKKLLLSDSGFYLCAWVAGGPRGEQFFGPGTRLTVL.

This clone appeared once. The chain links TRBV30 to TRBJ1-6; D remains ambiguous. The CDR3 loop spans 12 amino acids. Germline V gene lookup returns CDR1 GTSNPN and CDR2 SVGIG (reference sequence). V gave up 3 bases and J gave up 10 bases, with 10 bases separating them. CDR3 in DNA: TGTGCCTGGAGGGAGGAGGGCTCACCCCTCCACTTT. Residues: CAWREEGSPLHF.

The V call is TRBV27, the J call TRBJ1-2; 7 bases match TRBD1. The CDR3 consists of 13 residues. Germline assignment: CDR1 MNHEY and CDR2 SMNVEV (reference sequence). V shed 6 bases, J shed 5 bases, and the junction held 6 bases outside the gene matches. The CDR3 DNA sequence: TGTGCCAGCAGATACAGGGGCGGGTATGGCTACACCTTC. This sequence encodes CASRYRGGYGYTF.

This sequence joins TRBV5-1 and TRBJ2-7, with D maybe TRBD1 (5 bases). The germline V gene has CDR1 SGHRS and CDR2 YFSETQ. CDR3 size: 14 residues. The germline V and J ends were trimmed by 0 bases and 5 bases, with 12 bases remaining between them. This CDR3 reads CASSLAGMPNEQYF. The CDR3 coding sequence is TGCGCCAGCAGCTTGGCAGGGATGCCCAACGAGCAGTACTTC.

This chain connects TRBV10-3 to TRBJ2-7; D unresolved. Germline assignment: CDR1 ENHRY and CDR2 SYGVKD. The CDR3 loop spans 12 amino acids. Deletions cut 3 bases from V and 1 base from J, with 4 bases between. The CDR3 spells CAISDLSYEQYF. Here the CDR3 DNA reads TGTGCCATCAGTGACCTTTCCTACGAGCAGTACTTC.

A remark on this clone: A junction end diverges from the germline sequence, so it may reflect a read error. The CDR3 DNA reads TGTGCTAGCAGCCCGGCCAGCGGGAGGGCCGGGGAGCTGTTTTTT. It specifies CASSPASGRAGELFF. V and J are TRBV7-7 and TRBJ2-2; 10 bases fit TRBD2. The CDR3 loop spans 15 amino acids. In germline, CDR1 is SSHAT, CDR2 FNYEAQ (reference sequence).

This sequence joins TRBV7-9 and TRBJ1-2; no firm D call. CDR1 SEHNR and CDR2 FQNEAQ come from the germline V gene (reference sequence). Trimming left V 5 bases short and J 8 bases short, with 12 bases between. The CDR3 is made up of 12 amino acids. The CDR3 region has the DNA TGTGCCAGCAGCCCCGATCGGTCGGGCTACACCTTC. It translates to CASSPDRSGYTF.

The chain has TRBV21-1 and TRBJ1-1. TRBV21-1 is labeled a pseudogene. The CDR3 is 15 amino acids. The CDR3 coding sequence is TGTGCCAGCAGCAAAGTATCGGGTTTTGGCACTGAAGCTTTCTTT. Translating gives CASSKVSGFGTEAFF.

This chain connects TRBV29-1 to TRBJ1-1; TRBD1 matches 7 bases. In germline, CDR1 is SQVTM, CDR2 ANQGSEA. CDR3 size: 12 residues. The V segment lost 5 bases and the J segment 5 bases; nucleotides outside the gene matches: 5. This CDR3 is CSVPGQPTEAFF. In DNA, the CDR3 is TGCAGCGTTCCGGGACAGCCGACTGAAGCTTTCTTT.

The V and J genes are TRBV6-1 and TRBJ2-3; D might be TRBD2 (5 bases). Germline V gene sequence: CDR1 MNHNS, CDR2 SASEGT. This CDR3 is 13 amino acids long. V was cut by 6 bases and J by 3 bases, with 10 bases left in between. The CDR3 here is CASRASGTDTQYF. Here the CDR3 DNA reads TGTGCCAGCAGGGCCTCGGGGACAGATACGCAGTATTTT.

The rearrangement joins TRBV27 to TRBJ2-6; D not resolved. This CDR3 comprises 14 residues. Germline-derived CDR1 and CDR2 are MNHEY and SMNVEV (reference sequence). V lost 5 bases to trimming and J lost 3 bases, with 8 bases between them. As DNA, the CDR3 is TGTGCCAGCAGTCCCCTCGTTGGGGCCAACGTCCTGACTTTC. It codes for CASSPLVGANVLTF.

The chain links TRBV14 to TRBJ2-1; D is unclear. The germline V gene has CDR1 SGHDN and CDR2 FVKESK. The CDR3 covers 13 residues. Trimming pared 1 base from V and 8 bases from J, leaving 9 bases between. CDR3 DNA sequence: TGTGCCAGCAGCCAAGGGAGCCGATATGAGCAGTTCTTC. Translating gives CASSQGSRYEQFF.

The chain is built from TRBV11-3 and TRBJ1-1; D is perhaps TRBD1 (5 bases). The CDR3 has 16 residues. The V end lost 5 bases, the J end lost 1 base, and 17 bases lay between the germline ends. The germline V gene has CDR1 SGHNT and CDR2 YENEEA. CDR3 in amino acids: CASSPSWGGENTEAFF. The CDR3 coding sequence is TGTGCCAGCAGCCCCTCATGGGGAGGGGAGAACACTGAAGCTTTCTTT.